The present T cell receptor beta chain was sequenced within a study of T cell repertoires in cytomegalovirus infection. Background on the study: In public TCR beta signatures, there were indications of both CMV infection and matching HLA type.

TCRdb itself ran the reads through MiXCR, one entry per CDR3 protein. The sample shows about a million distinct CDR3 sequences, 31% of them seen only once. The CDR3 covers 13 residues. The germline V and J ends were trimmed by 7 bases and 3 bases, with 12 bases remaining between them. This clonotype was counted many times. The antigen remains undetermined. General observations from the study: Predominance within the ex vivo response was attributable to HLA-C-restricted CMV-specific TCR beta clonotypes.

The source was cultured CD8+ T cells from PBMCs, collected from culture after CMV antigen stimulation. The receptor's source is a human donor in good health (CMV status not recorded). Some clones in this sample may be carry-over from other donors' samples. The chain has TRBV12-3 or TRBV12-4 and TRBJ1-1; possibly TRBD1 for D (6 bases). The CDR3 loop reads CASTRGGHTEAFF. CDR3 DNA: TGTGCCAGCACCCGGGGGGGGCACACTGAAGCTTTCTTT.